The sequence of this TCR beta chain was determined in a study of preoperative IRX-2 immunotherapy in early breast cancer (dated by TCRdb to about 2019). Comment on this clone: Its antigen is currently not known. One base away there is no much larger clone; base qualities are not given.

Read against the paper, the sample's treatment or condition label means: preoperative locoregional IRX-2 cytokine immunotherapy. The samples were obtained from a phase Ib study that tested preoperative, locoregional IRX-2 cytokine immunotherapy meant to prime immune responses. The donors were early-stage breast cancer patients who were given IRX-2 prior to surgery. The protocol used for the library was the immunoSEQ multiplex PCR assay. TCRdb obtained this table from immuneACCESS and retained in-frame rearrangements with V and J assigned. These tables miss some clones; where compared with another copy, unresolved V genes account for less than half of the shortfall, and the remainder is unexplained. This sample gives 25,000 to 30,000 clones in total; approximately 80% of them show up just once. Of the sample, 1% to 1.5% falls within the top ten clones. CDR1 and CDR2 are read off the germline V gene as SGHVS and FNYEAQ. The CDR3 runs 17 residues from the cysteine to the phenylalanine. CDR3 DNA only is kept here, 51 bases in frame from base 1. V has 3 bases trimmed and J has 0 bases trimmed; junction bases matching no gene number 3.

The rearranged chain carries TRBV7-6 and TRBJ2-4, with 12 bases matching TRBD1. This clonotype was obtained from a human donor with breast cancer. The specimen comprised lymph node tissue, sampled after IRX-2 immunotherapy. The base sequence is TGTGCCAGCAGCTTGAAGGGACAGGGGGCAGCCAAAAACATTCAGTACTTC. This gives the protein CASSLKGQGAAKNIQYF.